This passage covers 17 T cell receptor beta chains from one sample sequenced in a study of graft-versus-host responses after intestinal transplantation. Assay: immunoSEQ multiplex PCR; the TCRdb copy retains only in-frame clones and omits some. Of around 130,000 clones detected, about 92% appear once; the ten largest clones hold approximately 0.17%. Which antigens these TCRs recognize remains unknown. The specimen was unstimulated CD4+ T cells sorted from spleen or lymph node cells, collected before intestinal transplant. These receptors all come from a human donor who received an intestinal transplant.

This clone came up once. CDR3 amino acids: CASSLAGAIYEQYF. CDR3 coding DNA: TGTGCCAGCAGTTTAGCGGGGGCCATATACGAGCAGTACTTC. The V call is TRBV6-5, the J call TRBJ2-7, with TRBD2 matching 9 bases. Germline V gene lookup returns CDR1 MNHEY and CDR2 SVGAGI. Trimming at V came to 4 bases and at J to 4 bases, leaving 5 bases not matched to a gene. The length of the CDR3 is 14 residues.

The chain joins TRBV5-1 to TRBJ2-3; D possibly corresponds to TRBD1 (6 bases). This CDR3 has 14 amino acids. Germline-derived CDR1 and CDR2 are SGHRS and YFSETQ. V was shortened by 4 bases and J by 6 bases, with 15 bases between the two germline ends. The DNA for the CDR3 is TGCGCCAGCAGCACCGGGACACCTGTCGATACGCAGTATTTT. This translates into CASSTGTPVDTQYF.

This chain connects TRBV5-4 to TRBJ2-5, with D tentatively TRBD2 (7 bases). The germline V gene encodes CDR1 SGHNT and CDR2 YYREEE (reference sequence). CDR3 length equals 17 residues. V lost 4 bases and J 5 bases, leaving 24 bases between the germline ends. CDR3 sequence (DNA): TGTGCCAGCAGCCCCGATTGGGCGGGGGCTCGGGGGGAGACCCAGTACTTC. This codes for CASSPDWAGARGETQYF.

The CDR3 here is CASSWGGRQYF. CDR3 coding DNA: TGCGCCAGCAGCTGGGGGGGGAGGCAGTACTTC. The J gene is TRBJ2-7, the V gene TRBV5-1, with TRBD2 matching over 7 bases. The CDR3 is 11 amino acids. With V trimmed by 3 bases and J by 9 bases, 3 bases remained unmatched. Germline V gives CDR1 SGHRS, CDR2 YFSETQ.

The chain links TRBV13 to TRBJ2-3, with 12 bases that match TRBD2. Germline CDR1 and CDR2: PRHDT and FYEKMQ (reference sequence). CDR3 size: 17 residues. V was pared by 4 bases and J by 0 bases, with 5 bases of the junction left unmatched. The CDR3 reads CASSSRTSGVSTDTQYF. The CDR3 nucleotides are TGTGCCAGCAGCTCCCGGACTAGCGGGGTTAGCACAGATACGCAGTATTTT.

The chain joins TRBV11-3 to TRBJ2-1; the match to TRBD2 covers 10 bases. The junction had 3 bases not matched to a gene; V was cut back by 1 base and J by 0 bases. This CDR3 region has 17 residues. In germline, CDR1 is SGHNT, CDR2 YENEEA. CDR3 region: CASSLGGTSVSYNEQFF. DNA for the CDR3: TGTGCCAGCAGCTTAGGTGGGACTAGCGTCTCCTACAATGAGCAGTTCTTC.

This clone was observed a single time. The CDR3 sequence: CASSLGVTGGTYNEQFF. CDR3 coding DNA: TGCGCCAGCAGCTTGGGAGTCACAGGGGGCACATACAATGAGCAGTTCTTC. J is TRBJ2-1 and V is TRBV5-1; 9 nucleotides agree with TRBD1. The CDR3 length is 17 residues. CDR1 and CDR2 from the germline V gene are SGHRS and YFSETQ. Losses at the gene ends were 0 bases for V and 4 bases for J; bases not matched to a gene: 8.

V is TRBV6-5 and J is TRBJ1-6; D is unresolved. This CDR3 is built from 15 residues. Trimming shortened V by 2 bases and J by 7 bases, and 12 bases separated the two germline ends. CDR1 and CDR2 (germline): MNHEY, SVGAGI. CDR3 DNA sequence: TGTGCCAGCAGTTACGATGGCCAGGCCAATTCACCCCTCCACTTT. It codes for CASSYDGQANSPLHF.

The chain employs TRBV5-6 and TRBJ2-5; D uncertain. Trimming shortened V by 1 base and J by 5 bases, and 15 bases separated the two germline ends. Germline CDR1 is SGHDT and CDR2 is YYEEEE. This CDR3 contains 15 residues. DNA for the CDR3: TGTGCCAGCAGCTTGCTCTTGTCTAGTGGGGAGACCCAGTACTTC. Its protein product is CASSLLLSSGETQYF.

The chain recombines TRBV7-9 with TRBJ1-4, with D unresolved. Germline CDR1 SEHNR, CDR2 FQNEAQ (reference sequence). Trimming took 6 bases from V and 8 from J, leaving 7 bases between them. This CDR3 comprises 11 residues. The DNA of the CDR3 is TGTGCCAGCAGTCGAAGAGAAAAACTGTTTTTT. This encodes CASSRREKLFF.

This CDR3 is CASTKLGGTSGGSTDTQYF. The CDR3 nucleotides read TGTGCCAGCACCAAACTCGGAGGGACTAGCGGGGGCAGCACAGATACGCAGTATTTT. This chain joins TRBV9 and TRBJ2-3; 14 positions match TRBD2. There are 19 residues in the CDR3. Germline assignment: CDR1 SGDLS and CDR2 YYNGEE. Trimming at V came to 6 bases and at J to 0 bases, leaving 12 bases not matched to a gene.

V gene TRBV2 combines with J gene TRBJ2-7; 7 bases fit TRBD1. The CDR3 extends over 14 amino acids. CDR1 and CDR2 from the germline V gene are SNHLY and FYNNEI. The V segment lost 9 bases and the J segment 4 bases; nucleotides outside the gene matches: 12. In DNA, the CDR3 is TGTGCCAGGGCTCCTCCGGGACAGAGATACGAGCAGTACTTC. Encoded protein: CARAPPGQRYEQYF.

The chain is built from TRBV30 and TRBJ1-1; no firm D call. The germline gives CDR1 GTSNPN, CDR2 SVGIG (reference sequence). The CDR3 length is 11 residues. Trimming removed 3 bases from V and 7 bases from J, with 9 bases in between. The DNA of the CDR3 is TGTGCCTGGAGGATGGTGGTTGAAGCTTTCTTT. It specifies CAWRMVVEAFF.

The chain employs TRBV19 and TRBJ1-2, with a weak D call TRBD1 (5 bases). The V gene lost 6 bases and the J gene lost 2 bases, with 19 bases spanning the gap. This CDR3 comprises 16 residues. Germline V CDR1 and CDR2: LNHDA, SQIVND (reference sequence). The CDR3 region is CASSSDSTVANYGYTF. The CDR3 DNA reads TGTGCCAGTAGCTCTGACAGCACGGTAGCCAACTATGGCTACACCTTC.

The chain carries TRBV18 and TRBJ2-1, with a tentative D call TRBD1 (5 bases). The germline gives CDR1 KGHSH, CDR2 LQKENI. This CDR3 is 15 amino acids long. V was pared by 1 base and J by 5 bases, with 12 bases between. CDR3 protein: CASSPRRQRDNEQFF. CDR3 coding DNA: TGTGCCAGCTCACCACGACGACAGAGAGACAATGAGCAGTTCTTC.

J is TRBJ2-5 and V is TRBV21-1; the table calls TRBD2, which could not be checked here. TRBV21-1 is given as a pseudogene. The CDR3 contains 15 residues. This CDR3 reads CATWNRGGVGETQYF. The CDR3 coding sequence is TGTGCCACCTGGAACCGGGGGGGCGTCGGGGAGACCCAGTACTTC.

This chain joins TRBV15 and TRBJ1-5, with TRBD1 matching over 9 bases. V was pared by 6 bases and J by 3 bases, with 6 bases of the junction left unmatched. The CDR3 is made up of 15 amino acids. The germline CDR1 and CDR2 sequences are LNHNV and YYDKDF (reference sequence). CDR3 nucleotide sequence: TGTGCCACCAGAACCGGGACAGGGAACAATCAGCCCCAGCATTTT. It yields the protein CATRTGTGNNQPQHF.